Listed here are 13 T cell receptor beta chains from one sample, sequenced in a study of cytomegalovirus exposure and HLA in healthy donors. Use of 60 Vbeta and 13 Jbeta primers characterized the PCR. The method was immunoSEQ multiplex PCR; TCRdb's version includes in-frame clones alone and lacks a portion of them. The sample contains around 170,000 clones, 80% to 85% of which appear only once. Source material: PBMCs. The receptors were gathered from a woman aged 18-29 years in good health and CMV-seronegative.

The V gene is TRBV7-9, the J gene TRBJ2-1; TRBD2 matches at 8 bases. Trimming removed 0 bases from V and 8 bases from J; junction bases left unmatched: 6. The CDR3 runs to 15 residues. CDR1 SEHNR and CDR2 FQNEAQ come from the germline V gene (reference sequence). The CDR3: CASSLAGTSRDEQFF. The CDR3 bases are TGTGCCAGCAGCTTAGCCGGGACTAGTAGGGATGAGCAGTTCTTC.

The gene calls are TRBV7-2 and TRBJ2-1; tentative D call: TRBD1 (6 bases). The V and J ends lost 1 base and 5 bases respectively, with 12 bases between them. CDR1 and CDR2 from the germline V gene are SGHTA and FQGNSA. The CDR3 contains 15 residues. DNA of the CDR3: TGTGCCAGCAGCTTAGTTGGGACAAAGAACAATGAGCAGTTCTTC. It specifies CASSLVGTKNNEQFF.

The genes are TRBV29-1 and TRBJ2-7, with 9 bases matching TRBD1. V gave up 0 bases and J gave up 5 bases; unmatched junction bases: 14. The CDR3 runs to 17 residues. Germline CDR1 is SQVTM and CDR2 is ANQGSEA. The CDR3: CSVEENRAGTGSHEQYF. Here the CDR3 DNA reads TGCAGCGTTGAAGAAAATCGAGCGGGGACAGGGTCTCACGAGCAGTACTTC.

The chain employs TRBV9 and TRBJ1-5; TRBD1 is a possible D gene (5 bases). The CDR3 extends over 15 amino acids. Looked up from germline, CDR1 is SGDLS and CDR2 is YYNGEE. The V end lost 4 bases, the J end lost 2 bases, and 13 bases lay between the germline ends. The CDR3 loop is CASSPDGGGNQPQHF. CDR3 coding DNA: TGTGCCAGCAGCCCGGACGGGGGGGGCAATCAGCCCCAGCATTTT.

This rearrangement joins TRBV7-9 to TRBJ1-1; the D gene is possibly TRBD1 (6 bases). The CDR3 totals 13 residues. The V gene lost 0 bases and the J gene lost 5 bases, with 7 bases spanning the gap. Germline CDR1 SEHNR, CDR2 FQNEAQ (reference sequence). The CDR3 DNA is TGTGCCAGCAGCTTAGCACAGGGAACTGAAGCTTTCTTT. This sequence encodes CASSLAQGTEAFF.

The V gene is TRBV10-2, the J gene TRBJ1-5; 9 nucleotides align to TRBD1. Germline V gives CDR1 WSHSY, CDR2 SAAADI. CDR3 length equals 14 residues. The V and J ends lost 3 bases and 6 bases, in that order; junction bases with no gene match: 3. Here the CDR3 DNA reads TGCGCCAGCAGTGATGAACAGGGGGCTCAGCCCCAGCATTTT. Amino acids: CASSDEQGAQPQHF.

This clone was seen a single time. The chain uses TRBV15 and TRBJ2-5; D gene ambiguous. Looked up from germline, CDR1 is LNHNV and CDR2 is YYDKDF (reference sequence). Trimming shortened V by 7 bases and J by 2 bases, and 8 bases separated the two germline ends. The CDR3 loop spans 12 amino acids. The CDR3 loop is CATTSLQETQYF. The CDR3 coding sequence is TGTGCCACCACTTCCTTACAAGAGACCCAGTACTTC.

This clone was recorded only once. The V gene is TRBV5-6, the J gene TRBJ2-1, with D possibly matching TRBD2 (5 bases). CDR1 and CDR2 (germline): SGHDT, YYEEEE. CDR3 size: 16 residues. Trimming shortened V by 6 bases and J by 3 bases, and 19 bases separated the two germline ends. The chain's CDR3 is CASTPVPEVGYNEQFF. The DNA for the CDR3 is TGTGCCAGCACCCCAGTCCCGGAGGTGGGCTACAATGAGCAGTTCTTC.

This sequence joins TRBV28 and TRBJ2-1; no firm D call. CDR1 is MDHEN, CDR2 SYDVKM, per germline. The CDR3 consists of 11 residues. The V end was cut by 3 bases, the J end by 10 bases, with 7 bases between. CDR3 protein: CASSFGREQFF. The DNA of the CDR3 is TGTGCCAGCAGTTTCGGTCGCGAGCAGTTCTTC. The whole variable domain, filled in from reference TRBV28 and TRBJ2-1, reads DVKVTQSSRYLVKRTGEKVFLECVQDMDHENMFWYRQDPGLGLRLIYFSYDVKMKEKGDIPEGYSVSREKKERFSLILESASTNQTSMYLCASSFGREQFFGPGTRLTVL.

This clone was found a few times. The chain carries TRBV27 and TRBJ2-7, with 7 nucleotides matching TRBD2. The V gene end was trimmed by 2 bases and the J gene end by 5 bases; junction bases not matched to a gene: 6. This CDR3 has 14 residues. Per the germline V gene, CDR1 is MNHEY and CDR2 is SMNVEV (reference sequence). In DNA form, the CDR3 reads TGTGCCAGCAGTTTACGCGGGGGTTCCAACGAGCAGTACTTC. Protein: CASSLRGGSNEQYF.

The chain has TRBV7-3 and TRBJ2-3; no clear D. The CDR3 covers 13 residues. Germline-derived CDR1 and CDR2 are SGHTA and FQGTGA. The V gene lost 5 bases and the J gene lost 4 bases, with 10 bases spanning the gap. CDR3 in DNA: TGTGCCAGCAGCGCCTGGAGTGCAGATACGCAGTATTTT. Translated, it gives CASSAWSADTQYF. The complete variable domain, with remaining parts taken from reference TRBV7-3 and TRBJ2-3, reads GAGVSQTPSNKVTEKGKYVELRCDPISGHTALYWYRQSLGQGPEFLIYFQGTGAADDSGLPNDRFFAVRPEGSVSTLKIQRTERGDSAVYLCASSAWSADTQYFGPGTRLTVL.

This chain links TRBV6-5 with TRBJ1-4; 9 bases align to TRBD1. The CDR3 loop spans 16 amino acids. Per germline, CDR1 MNHEY and CDR2 SVGAGI. V gave up 0 bases and J gave up 5 bases; unmatched junction bases: 4. CDR3 in amino acids: CASSYSTGTGNEKLFF. The CDR3 nucleotides read TGTGCCAGCAGTTACTCAACCGGGACAGGGAATGAAAAACTGTTTTTT.

The chain uses TRBV2 and TRBJ1-2; the D gene is possibly TRBD1 (5 bases). This CDR3 has 18 residues. The V end was cut by 2 bases, the J end by 6 bases, with 25 bases between. In germline, CDR1 is SNHLY, CDR2 FYNNEI. CDR3 protein: CASSETVPILSRVDGYTF. The CDR3 coding sequence is TGTGCCAGCAGTGAAACTGTGCCCATACTCTCCAGGGTCGATGGCTACACCTTC.